This T cell receptor beta chain was captured in a study of metastatic and nonmetastatic thyroid tumors. V lost 6 bases and J lost 2, with 11 bases in between. This CDR3 spans 13 amino acids. CDR1 is DFQATT and CDR2 is SNEGSKA in the germline V gene (reference sequence). All patients reached thyroid surgery having received no treatment beforehand. TCRdb re-called clones from the PCR reads using MiXCR. The table includes about 27,000 clones, 15% to 20% detected once. This receptor was taken from a male donor with papillary thyroid cancer or a benign thyroid nodule (not recorded which). Some clones in this sample may be carry-over from other donors' samples. The sequenced material came from blood. The rearrangement joins TRBV20-1 to TRBJ1-5; D is unclear. Here the CDR3 DNA reads TGCAGTGCCAAGTTAGTGGGCAATCAGCCCCAGCATTTT. Translation gives CSAKLVGNQPQHF.